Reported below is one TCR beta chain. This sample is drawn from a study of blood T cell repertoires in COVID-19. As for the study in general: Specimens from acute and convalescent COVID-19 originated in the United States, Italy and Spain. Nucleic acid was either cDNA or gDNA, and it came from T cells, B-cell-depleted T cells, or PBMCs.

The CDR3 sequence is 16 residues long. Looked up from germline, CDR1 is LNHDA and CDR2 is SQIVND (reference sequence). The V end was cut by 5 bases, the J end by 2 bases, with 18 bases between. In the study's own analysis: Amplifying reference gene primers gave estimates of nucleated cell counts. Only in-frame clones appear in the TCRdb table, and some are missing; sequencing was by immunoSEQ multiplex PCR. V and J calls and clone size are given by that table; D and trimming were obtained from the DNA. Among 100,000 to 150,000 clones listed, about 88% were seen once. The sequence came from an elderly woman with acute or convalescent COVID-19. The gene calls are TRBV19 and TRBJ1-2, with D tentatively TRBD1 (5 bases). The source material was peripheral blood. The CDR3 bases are TGTGCCAGTAGTGCGTCTGGAAGGGGCGCAAACTATGGCTACACCTTC. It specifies CASSASGRGANYGYTF.